Below are 26 T cell receptor beta chains sequenced from a single sample in a study of cytomegalovirus exposure and HLA in healthy donors. It was with 60 Vbeta and 13 Jbeta primers that the PCR ran. Method: immunoSEQ multiplex PCR; TCRdb's copy keeps in-frame clones and lacks some. The sample includes about 140,000 clones, about four fifths seen only once; the top ten take around 2%. The sequencing sample was made of PBMCs. The receptors originated from a young man in good health and CMV-seronegative.

The chain has TRBV7-9 and TRBJ2-3, with D possibly being TRBD2 (6 bases). Germline V gene sequence: CDR1 SEHNR, CDR2 FQNEAQ (reference sequence). The CDR3 covers 13 residues. The ends were cut back, 8 bases at V and 3 bases at J, with 12 bases in the middle. The CDR3 nucleotides read TGTGCCAGCTCCCGTGGGGGGACAGATACGCAGTATTTT. Its protein is CASSRGGTDTQYF.

V usage is TRBV15 and J usage is TRBJ2-5; D gene uncertain. The CDR3 extends over 13 amino acids. Trimming took off 0 bases at V and 2 bases at J, with 4 bases between the two ends. Germline-derived CDR1 and CDR2 are LNHNV and YYDKDF (reference sequence). CDR3: CATSRDQQETQYF. The CDR3 region has the DNA TGTGCCACCAGCAGAGACCAGCAAGAGACCCAGTACTTC. The variable domain in full, completed from reference TRBV15 and TRBJ2-5, reads DAMVIQNPRYQVTQFGKPVTLSCSQTLNHNVMYWYQQKSSQAPKLLFHYYDKDFNNEADTPDNFQSRRPNTSFCFLDIRSPGLGDTAMYLCATSRDQQETQYFGPGTRLLVL.

The table lists this clone with a few counts. The chain has TRBV5-1 and TRBJ2-5, with TRBD2 identical over 7 bases. This CDR3 contains 14 residues. J lost 2 bases, V lost 5 bases, and 6 bases had no gene match. Looked up from germline, CDR1 is SGHRS and CDR2 is YFSETQ. The CDR3 reads CASSSGTTQETQYF. CDR3 bases: TGCGCCAGCAGTTCCGGGACTACTCAAGAGACCCAGTACTTC.

On this clone: As the CDR3 is not closed by the conserved phenylalanine or tryptophan, this likely results from a read error. The DNA is omitted, as the CDR3 cannot be located on it reliably, and the CDR3 follows TCRdb's listing. The chain carries TRBV7-6 and TRBJ2-3; the DNA was not compared with TRBD2, the D call given in the table. The CDR3 is 14 amino acids in total, end residues counted. Germline V gene data show CDR1 as SGHVS and CDR2 as FNYEAQ. The chain's CDR3 is CASSFSIYRGRSLL.

The chain combines TRBV5-1 with TRBJ2-3; 8 bases agree with TRBD1. The CDR3 has 15 residues. V lost 1 base and J lost 4; bases outside the gene matches: 5. Germline V lookup: CDR1 SGHRS, CDR2 YFSETQ. The CDR3 nucleotides are TGCGCCAGCAGCTTGAGCAGGGGGCTCGCAGATACGCAGTATTTT. Encoded protein: CASSLSRGLADTQYF.

J is TRBJ2-5 and V is TRBV4-1, with D maybe TRBD2 (5 bases). V lost 1 base and J lost 2, with 14 bases in between. From germline, CDR1 is MGHRA and CDR2 YSYEKL. The CDR3 has 16 residues. The CDR3 DNA reads as TGCGCCAGCAGCCAAGGTACTAGTGCTAATCAAGAGACCCAGTACTTC. This encodes CASSQGTSANQETQYF.

This chain links TRBV4-1 with TRBJ1-5; 8 nucleotides align to TRBD1. J was trimmed by 5 bases and V by 4 bases; bases with no gene match: 7. The CDR3 sequence is 15 residues long. Germline-derived CDR1 and CDR2 are MGHRA and YSYEKL. In DNA, the CDR3 is TGCGCCAGCAGCCCAGCTGGACAGGGCCATCAGCCCCAGCATTTT. The encoded protein is CASSPAGQGHQPQHF.

With respect to this clone: The germline gene is not matched at one end of the junction; a read error may be the cause. The V gene is TRBV27, the J gene TRBJ1-1; D is unresolved. CDR1 and CDR2 (germline): MNHEY, SMNVEV (reference sequence). The CDR3 loop spans 13 amino acids. The CDR3 DNA reads TGTGCCAGCAGTGTATCCTTGAACACTGAAGCTTTCTTT. It codes for CASSVSLNTEAFF.

The gene calls are TRBV28 and TRBJ2-6, with 7 nucleotides matching TRBD1. Unmatched junction bases numbered 16, after V lost 5 bases and J lost 0 bases. The CDR3 runs to 20 residues. Per germline, CDR1 MDHEN and CDR2 SYDVKM. The CDR3 is CASSAGLGQRRGSGANVLTF. CDR3 DNA sequence: TGTGCCAGCAGTGCTGGGTTGGGACAGCGAAGGGGCTCTGGGGCCAACGTCCTGACTTTC.

V gene TRBV18 combines with J gene TRBJ1-4; D may be TRBD1 (5 bases). The CDR3 is 18 residues long. Germline V gene lookup returns CDR1 KGHSH and CDR2 LQKENI. V lost 1 base and J lost 0, with 15 bases in between. For the CDR3, the DNA is TGTGCCAGCTCACCACGGTCAGGGCCCAGAGCAACTAATGAAAAACTGTTTTTT. It encodes CASSPRSGPRATNEKLFF.

The chain joins TRBV28 to TRBJ1-1, with 8 bases that match TRBD1. The germline gives CDR1 MDHEN, CDR2 SYDVKM. The V segment lost 5 bases and the J segment 7 bases; nucleotides outside the gene matches: 12. This CDR3 comprises 15 residues. CDR3 in amino acids: CASSSVGGQVLEAFF. The CDR3 DNA sequence: TGTGCCAGCAGTAGCGTTGGGGGACAGGTTCTTGAAGCTTTCTTT.

The rearrangement links TRBV28 to TRBJ2-7; 7 nucleotides line up with TRBD1. CDR3 length: 13 residues. The germline gives CDR1 MDHEN, CDR2 SYDVKM. Trimming at V came to 6 bases and at J to 3 bases, leaving 5 bases not matched to a gene. In nucleotides, the CDR3 is TGTGCCAGCAGACCTGGGACAGACTACGAGCAGTACTTC. Protein: CASRPGTDYEQYF.

The chain recombines TRBV27 with TRBJ2-7, with D uncertain. Looked up from germline, CDR1 is MNHEY and CDR2 is SMNVEV (reference sequence). V was pared by 3 bases and J by 3 bases, with 9 bases between. This CDR3 comprises 13 residues. The CDR3 protein is CASSFSAGYEQYF. In DNA form, the CDR3 reads TGTGCCAGCAGTTTCTCAGCAGGCTACGAGCAGTACTTC.

Here the CDR3 reads CASSPRGEGLNTEAFF. As DNA, the CDR3 is TGTGCCAGCTCACCACGAGGGGAGGGCCTGAACACTGAAGCTTTCTTT. V usage is TRBV18 and J usage is TRBJ1-1, with TRBD1 as a possible D gene (5 bases). Germline V gene sequence: CDR1 KGHSH, CDR2 LQKENI. Trimming removed 1 base at V and 0 bases at J, with 12 bases between. The CDR3 totals 16 residues.

V gene TRBV9 combines with J gene TRBJ2-1, with TRBD2 as a possible D gene (5 bases). The CDR3 consists of 16 residues. Germline lookup yields CDR1 SGDLS and CDR2 YYNGEE. V lost 0 bases and J lost 4, with 14 bases in between. The CDR3 sequence: CASSVGEIRRYNEQFF. The DNA for the CDR3 is TGTGCCAGCAGCGTAGGGGAGATAAGGAGATACAATGAGCAGTTCTTC.

A word on this clone: In the same sample, other DNA sequences code for this CDR3. V usage is TRBV28 and J usage is TRBJ1-5; no firm D call. Trimming took off 2 bases at V and 1 base at J, with 6 bases between the two ends. The V gene's germline CDR1 is MDHEN and CDR2 SYDVKM. There are 14 residues in the CDR3. DNA for the CDR3: TGTGCCAGCAGTTTAGGAGGGAGCAATCAGCCCCAGCATTTT. It codes for CASSLGGSNQPQHF.

This clone was seen more than once but under ten times. V is TRBV5-5 and J is TRBJ2-7; 8 nucleotides align to TRBD1. Germline CDR1 SGHKS, CDR2 YYEKEE (reference sequence). V trimming: 4 bases; J trimming: 4 bases; junction bases outside the gene matches: 10. This CDR3 is built from 15 residues. DNA of the CDR3: TGTGCCAGCAGCCAGTCCGACAGGGGCCCATACGAGCAGTACTTC. It encodes CASSQSDRGPYEQYF.

This rearrangement joins TRBV12-5 to TRBJ2-3; 7 bases align to TRBD1. Per germline, CDR1 LGHNT and CDR2 FRNRAP. Trimming removed 4 bases from V and 6 bases from J; junction bases left unmatched: 7. The CDR3 has 14 amino acids. CDR3 DNA sequence: TGTGCTAGTGGTTGGACAGGAGGTAGTGATACGCAGTATTTT. Protein product: CASGWTGGSDTQYF.

The chain carries TRBV6-5 and TRBJ2-1, with a tentative D call TRBD1 (5 bases). V was shortened by 4 bases and J by 5 bases, with 9 bases between the two germline ends. Germline CDR1 is MNHEY and CDR2 is SVGAGI. This CDR3 has 13 amino acids. The DNA for the CDR3 is TGTGCCAGCAGTTTTCAGGGAAACAATGAGCAGTTCTTC. Protein product: CASSFQGNNEQFF.

The J gene is TRBJ1-1, the V gene TRBV19, with TRBD1 as a possible D gene (5 bases). Germline V CDR1 and CDR2: LNHDA, SQIVND (reference sequence). The length of the CDR3 is 15 residues. Between the trimmed V and J ends, which lost 7 bases and 1 base, there was a span of 16 bases. For the CDR3, the DNA is TGTGCCAGTACGGGATGGAGGGGTTCGAACACTGAAGCTTTCTTT. It codes for CASTGWRGSNTEAFF.

V usage is TRBV19 and J usage is TRBJ2-7; 8 bases map to TRBD1. The ends lost 2 bases at V and 0 bases at J; junction bases unmatched: 3. Looked up from germline, CDR1 is LNHDA and CDR2 is SQIVND (reference sequence). This CDR3 comprises 15 residues. CDR3 loop: CASSISGGASYEQYF. CDR3 bases: TGTGCCAGTAGTATATCAGGGGGCGCCTCCTACGAGCAGTACTTC.

The genes are TRBV7-6 and TRBJ2-5, with D possibly matching TRBD1 (6 bases). Germline V gives CDR1 SGHVS, CDR2 FNYEAQ. CDR3 length: 13 residues. Deletions cut 5 bases from V and 5 bases from J, with 12 bases between. CDR3 coding DNA: TGTGCCAGCAGCACGGGACATGCGGAGACCCAGTACTTC. This gives the protein CASSTGHAETQYF.

The V call is TRBV18, the J call TRBJ1-2; 10 nucleotides match TRBD1. V trimming: 1 base; J trimming: 6 bases; junction bases outside the gene matches: 2. CDR3 length equals 14 residues. Germline V CDR1 and CDR2: KGHSH, LQKENI. As DNA, the CDR3 is TGTGCCAGCTCACCACAGGGACAGGGGCATGGCTACACCTTC. Translated, it gives CASSPQGQGHGYTF.

The sample holds one count of this clone. This sequence joins TRBV7-9 and TRBJ1-4, with D perhaps matching TRBD1 (5 bases). Germline V CDR1 and CDR2: SEHNR, FQNEAQ (reference sequence). V lost 7 bases to trimming and J lost 0 bases, with 15 bases between them. This CDR3 is 16 amino acids long. CDR3 nucleotide sequence: TGTGCCAGCACTTCTGGGGGGGGTGCAACTAATGAAAAACTGTTTTTT. It yields the protein CASTSGGGATNEKLFF.

The CDR3: CASRMAAGSSYNEQFF. The CDR3 bases are TGTGCCAGCAGGATGGCGGCGGGGAGCTCCTACAATGAGCAGTTCTTC. This sequence joins TRBV27 and TRBJ2-1; TRBD2 might be the D (6 bases). CDR1 MNHEY and CDR2 SMNVEV come from the germline V gene (reference sequence). This CDR3 has 16 residues. V lost 6 bases to trimming and J lost 0 bases, with 15 bases between them.

The genes are TRBV19 and TRBJ1-1, with TRBD1 matching over 7 bases. CDR3 length equals 15 residues. Germline V gives CDR1 LNHDA, CDR2 SQIVND (reference sequence). Losses at the gene ends were 2 bases for V and 6 bases for J; bases not matched to a gene: 9. Here the CDR3 reads CASSIPSQGWAEAFF. CDR3 nucleotides: TGTGCCAGTAGTATACCATCACAGGGGTGGGCTGAAGCTTTCTTT. Using reference TRBV19 and TRBJ1-1 for the parts outside the CDR3, the full variable domain is DGGITQSPKYLFRKEGQNVTLSCEQNLNHDAMYWYRQDPGQGLRLIYYSQIVNDFQKGDIAEGYSVSREKKESFPLTVTSAQKNPTAFYLCASSIPSQGWAEAFFGQGTRLTVV.